This is a list of T cell receptor beta chains from one sample in a study of identical twins. TCRdb redid the calling of the 5' RACE reads with MiXCR, one entry per CDR3 protein. Seen here are roughly 710,000 distinct CDR3 sequences, roughly 6% observed once, and the top ten hold 1.5% to 2%. Sequences were obtained from naive T cells sorted from blood. These receptors all come from a man aged 18 to 30 in good health. Each CDR3 is given with its conserved first and last residue. A D gene is named only where the DNA matches it firmly. The listing skips clone size in some rows; elsewhere it reads once, few, many or a size class.

J gene,V gene,D gene,clone size,CDR3 protein,CDR3 DNA
TRBJ2-1,TRBV14,TRBD2,few,CASSQREFYNEQFF,TGTGCCAGCAGCCAGCGGGAGTTCTACAATGAGCAGTTCTTC
TRBJ2-2,TRBV4-2,-,many,CASSQDWGGNGELFF,TGTGCCAGCAGCCAAGATTGGGGAGGCAACGGGGAGCTGTTTTTT
TRBJ1-2,TRBV29-1,TRBD1,-,CSVVGQGVYGYTF,TGCAGCGTTGTGGGACAGGGAGTCTATGGCTACACCTTC
TRBJ2-3,TRBV6-2/TRBV6-3,TRBD2,few,CASSRLAGVGTDTQYF,TGTGCCAGCAGTCGTTTAGCGGGAGTGGGGACAGATACGCAGTATTTT
TRBJ2-1,TRBV20-1,-,many,CSARDGARRDNEQFF,TGCAGTGCTAGAGATGGTGCTAGGCGGGACAATGAGCAGTTCTTC
TRBJ2-1,TRBV29-1,-,many,CSSAGDWTYNEQFF,TGCAGCTCCGCAGGGGACTGGACCTACAATGAGCAGTTCTTC
TRBJ1-1,TRBV12-3/TRBV12-4,TRBD1,many,CASTPGQGRTEAFF,TGTGCCAGCACACCTGGACAGGGGAGGACTGAAGCTTTCTTT
TRBJ2-3,TRBV5-1,TRBD2,few,CASSPRTSGSISFGADTQYF,TGCGCCAGCAGCCCTCGGACTAGCGGGAGTATCAGTTTTGGGGCAGATACGCAGTATTTT
TRBJ2-1,TRBV29-1,-,many,CSAGEQGQFEQFF,TGCAGCGCGGGGGAGCAGGGTCAATTTGAGCAGTTCTTC
TRBJ2-3,TRBV5-1,-,-,CASSPAREGGTYTQYF,TGCGCCAGCAGCCCGGCCAGGGAAGGGGGGACGTATACGCAGTATTTT
TRBJ2-3,TRBV28,TRBD2,many,CASSFPASGRAGTQYF,TGTGCCAGCAGTTTCCCGGCTAGCGGGAGGGCCGGTACGCAGTATTTT
TRBJ2-3,TRBV7-2,TRBD2,-,CASSLIWGGTTDTQYF,TGTGCCAGCAGCTTAATCTGGGGGGGGACCACAGATACGCAGTATTTT
TRBJ2-1,TRBV27,-,many,CASSFGTKQFF,TGTGCCAGCAGTTTCGGGACCAAGCAGTTCTTC
TRBJ2-1,TRBV9,TRBD2,many,CASSVGLAGADNEQFF,TGCGCCAGCAGCGTAGGACTAGCGGGAGCTGATAATGAGCAGTTCTTC
TRBJ2-1,TRBV10-3,TRBD2,many,CATTPGLASVGSYNEQFF,TGTGCCACTACTCCGGGACTAGCGTCGGTCGGCTCCTACAATGAGCAGTTCTTC
TRBJ2-5,TRBV11-2,-,-,CASSLDRVGETQYF,TGTGCCAGCAGCTTAGATCGGGTGGGGGAGACCCAGTACTTC
TRBJ2-2,TRBV5-1,-,-,CASRSSRANTGELFF,TGCGCCAGCAGATCATCTAGGGCGAACACCGGGGAGCTGTTTTTT
TRBJ2-5,TRBV27,-,few,CASSLRLLLGSTETQYF,TGTGCCAGCAGTTTAAGGCTCCTCCTGGGGTCTACGGAGACCCAGTACTTC
TRBJ1-1,TRBV29-1,-,many,CSVEKVSRAFF,TGCAGCGTTGAGAAGGTCAGCCGAGCTTTCTTT
TRBJ1-1,TRBV6-1,-,few,CASIPLGAKREAFF,TGTGCCAGCATCCCCCTGGGTGCTAAACGGGAAGCTTTCTTT
TRBJ2-1,TRBV12-3/TRBV12-4,TRBD2,-,CASITSGSHYNEQFF,TGTGCCAGCATCACTAGCGGGAGCCACTACAATGAGCAGTTCTTC
TRBJ1-1,TRBV29-1,-,many,CSVTGTSTKAFF,TGCAGCGTGACCGGGACTTCGACCAAAGCTTTCTTT
TRBJ2-4,TRBV5-1,TRBD1,many,CASSSRTGGWGKNIQYF,TGCGCCAGCAGCTCCCGGACAGGGGGCTGGGGCAAAAACATTCAGTACTTC
TRBJ2-5,TRBV7-9,-,few,CASTPGTLKETQYF,TGTGCCAGCACCCCAGGGACTTTAAAAGAGACCCAGTACTTC
TRBJ2-3,TRBV20-1,-,many,CSESSGDTQYF,TGCAGTGAGTCCTCGGGGGATACGCAGTATTTT
TRBJ2-1,TRBV7-2,-,-,CASGIPKSSYNEQFF,TGTGCCAGTGGGATCCCCAAAAGCTCCTACAATGAGCAGTTCTTC
TRBJ2-7,TRBV6-6,TRBD2,many,CASTWTSGYEQYF,TGTGCCAGCACCTGGACTAGCGGCTACGAGCAGTACTTC
TRBJ2-1,TRBV20-1,-,-,CSAVSGRGGKRSSYNEQFF,TGCAGTGCTGTCTCCGGACGGGGCGGGAAAAGGAGCTCCTACAATGAGCAGTTCTTC
TRBJ2-3,TRBV27,TRBD2,few,CASSQGLAGALGDTQYF,TGTGCCAGCAGCCAGGGACTAGCGGGAGCTCTGGGAGATACGCAGTATTTT
TRBJ2-1,TRBV6-1,-,many,CASGPLGQGILVNEQFF,TGTGCCAGCGGCCCGCTGGGGCAGGGGATATTAGTGAATGAGCAGTTCTTC
TRBJ2-1,TRBV29-1,-,many,CSVGGAGEQFF,TGCAGCGTGGGCGGCGCAGGTGAGCAGTTCTTC